These 24 T cell receptor beta chains came from one sample sequenced in a study of STAT5B mutations in CD4+ large granular lymphocyte leukemia. The method was immunoSEQ multiplex PCR; TCRdb's version includes in-frame clones alone and lacks a portion of them. The top ten hold approximately 0.32% of the sample, which has over 35,000 clones, roughly 84% seen once. The sequencing sample was made of CD4+ T cells from blood buffy coats. The receptors come from a human donor in good health.

The rearrangement uses TRBV18 and TRBJ2-7, with 7 bases matching TRBD1. Germline CDR1 reads KGHSH; CDR2 reads LQKENI. The CDR3 length is 14 residues. V dropped 1 base and J dropped 3; count of bases not matched to a gene: 3. The CDR3 protein is CASSPQPGGYEQYF. CDR3 DNA: TGTGCCAGCTCACCACAACCAGGGGGCTACGAGCAGTACTTC.

The rearrangement uses TRBV9 and TRBJ2-2; 8 bases are a match to TRBD1. With V trimmed by 5 bases and J by 4 bases, 7 bases remained unmatched. The germline CDR1 and CDR2 sequences are SGDLS and YYNGEE. CDR3 length equals 15 residues. CDR3 in DNA: TGTGCCAGCAGTCCGGGACAGGTTGGCACCGGGGAGCTGTTTTTT. Residues: CASSPGQVGTGELFF.

The V and J genes are TRBV7-3 and TRBJ2-2, with D possibly TRBD1 on 5 matching bases. The CDR3 totals 13 residues. The germline gives CDR1 SGHTA, CDR2 FQGTGA. Trimming removed 5 bases at V and 6 bases at J, with 10 bases between. Here the CDR3 reads CASSGAISGELFF. CDR3 DNA: TGTGCCAGCAGCGGGGCGATATCCGGGGAGCTGTTTTTT. Full variable domain (rest looked up from reference TRBV7-3 and TRBJ2-2): GAGVSQTPSNKVTEKGKYVELRCDPISGHTALYWYRQSLGQGPEFLIYFQGTGAADDSGLPNDRFFAVRPEGSVSTLKIQRTERGDSAVYLCASSGAISGELFFGEGSRLTVL.

V gene TRBV10-3 combines with J gene TRBJ2-3; 11 positions match TRBD2. The ends lost 10 bases at V and 5 bases at J; junction bases unmatched: 5. Germline CDR1 is ENHRY and CDR2 is SYGVKD. CDR3 length: 13 residues. Written as DNA, the CDR3 is TGTGCCACCGGACTAGCGGGCGGAGATACGCAGTATTTT. This encodes CATGLAGGDTQYF.

The chain combines TRBV10-1 with TRBJ2-1; D possibly uses TRBD1 or TRBD2 (5 bases each). Trimming cost V 4 bases and J 9 bases, with 13 bases left between them. The CDR3 loop spans 13 amino acids. Germline-derived CDR1 and CDR2 are WNHNN and SYGVQD (reference sequence). The CDR3 loop reads CASSASGLSEQFF. In nucleotides, the CDR3 is TGCGCCAGCAGTGCCTCGGGGCTTTCTGAGCAGTTCTTC.

The chain has TRBV7-2 and TRBJ2-2, with D possibly being TRBD2 (6 bases). There are 14 residues in the CDR3. Germline-derived CDR1 and CDR2 are SGHTA and FQGNSA. V was clipped by 4 bases and J by 5 bases, with 11 bases between them. The CDR3 protein is CASSSSSETGELFF. The CDR3 DNA reads as TGTGCCAGCAGCTCGTCTAGCGAAACCGGGGAGCTGTTTTTT.

The chain employs TRBV2 and TRBJ1-6, with D tentatively TRBD1 (5 bases). Germline CDR1 reads SNHLY; CDR2 reads FYNNEI. Trimming removed 8 bases at V and 9 bases at J, with 14 bases between. The length of the CDR3 is 13 residues. CDR3 DNA sequence: TGTGCCAGCGTCGGGCAGGGAGGTTCACCCCTCCACTTT. It translates to CASVGQGGSPLHF.

The V call is TRBV10-3, the J call TRBJ1-5, with 8 bases fitting TRBD1. With V trimmed by 10 bases and J by 5 bases, 13 bases remained unmatched. The CDR3 loop spans 15 amino acids. CDR1 is ENHRY and CDR2 is SYGVKD in the germline V gene. CDR3 nucleotides: TGTGCCACCCAAGTCACAGGGGGATGGGATCAGCCCCAGCATTTT. It codes for CATQVTGGWDQPQHF.

The V call is TRBV15, the J call TRBJ2-1, with no clear D. Germline CDR1 LNHNV, CDR2 YYDKDF (reference sequence). There are 12 residues in the CDR3. Trimming stripped 8 bases from V and 0 bases from J, with 5 bases between. CDR3: CATESSYNEQFF. CDR3 bases: TGTGCCACCGAAAGCTCCTACAATGAGCAGTTCTTC.

This rearrangement joins TRBV5-1 to TRBJ1-3; tentative D call: TRBD1 (5 bases). CDR1 and CDR2 (germline): SGHRS, YFSETQ. The CDR3 is 14 amino acids. V lost 0 bases and J lost 1, with 5 bases in between. CDR3 sequence: CASSLGGSGNTIYF. CDR3 DNA: TGCGCCAGCAGCTTGGGGGGGTCTGGAAACACCATATATTTT.

This sequence joins TRBV28 and TRBJ1-4; 8 nucleotides align to TRBD1. The CDR3 contains 18 residues. V dropped 2 bases and J dropped 5; count of bases not matched to a gene: 13. Germline CDR1 MDHEN, CDR2 SYDVKM. The CDR3 sequence is CASSLIGHSGTGNEKLFF. The DNA of the CDR3 is TGTGCCAGCAGTTTAATAGGCCATTCCGGGACAGGCAATGAAAAACTGTTTTTT.

This chain connects TRBV7-9 to TRBJ2-7, with D perhaps TRBD1 (5 bases). Germline-derived CDR1 and CDR2 are SEHNR and FQNEAQ (reference sequence). The CDR3 sequence is 14 residues long. V dropped 2 bases and J dropped 2 bases, with 10 bases sitting between them. DNA for the CDR3: TGTGCCAGCAGCTTACCACTGGGGCCCTACGAGCAGTACTTC. Protein sequence: CASSLPLGPYEQYF.

This clone came up once. The chain recombines TRBV4-1 with TRBJ2-3; possibly TRBD1 for D (6 bases). CDR1 is MGHRA and CDR2 is YSYEKL in the germline V gene. The CDR3 runs to 15 residues. The ends were cut back, 1 base at V and 6 bases at J, with 14 bases in the middle. CDR3 sequence: CASSQGYRDADTQYF. CDR3 nucleotide sequence: TGCGCCAGCAGCCAAGGTTACAGGGATGCGGATACGCAGTATTTT.

A single count supports this clone. The chain carries TRBV6-6 and TRBJ1-1, with D unresolved. V shed 4 bases and J shed 1 base, with 7 bases lying between them. Looked up from germline, CDR1 is MNHNY and CDR2 is SVGAGI (reference sequence). The CDR3 sequence is 13 residues long. CDR3 sequence (DNA): TGTGCCAGCAGTTGGGGTAAGAACACTGAAGCTTTCTTT. Its protein is CASSWGKNTEAFF.

V is TRBV18 and J is TRBJ1-5; D may be TRBD1 (5 bases). The CDR3 sequence is 14 residues long. In germline, CDR1 is KGHSH, CDR2 LQKENI. Trimming stripped 6 bases from V and 4 bases from J, with 13 bases between. DNA of the CDR3: TGTGCCAGCTCGCAGGGCGGAATTAATCAGCCCCAGCATTTT. The encoded protein is CASSQGGINQPQHF.

V is TRBV28 and J is TRBJ1-2; tentatively, D is TRBD1 (5 bases). CDR3 length: 16 amino acids. The ends were cut back, 2 bases at V and 2 bases at J, with 15 bases in the middle. CDR1 MDHEN and CDR2 SYDVKM come from the germline V gene. The DNA of the CDR3 is TGTGCCAGCAGTTTAATCCAGGGAGGACCAAACTATGGCTACACCTTC. It codes for CASSLIQGGPNYGYTF.

The chain employs TRBV5-4 and TRBJ2-1, with TRBD2 as a possible D gene (6 bases). This CDR3 is 15 amino acids long. V gave up 4 bases and J gave up 2 bases, with 13 bases separating them. Germline V gene sequence: CDR1 SGHNT, CDR2 YYREEE (reference sequence). CDR3 sequence reads: CASSLGLDTYNEQFF. In nucleotides, the CDR3 is TGTGCCAGCAGCCTGGGACTGGACACCTACAATGAGCAGTTCTTC.

This chain links TRBV11-2 with TRBJ2-7; D call uncertain. V lost 1 base to trimming and J lost 2 bases, with 9 bases between them. Germline V gene sequence: CDR1 SGHAT, CDR2 FQNNGV. The CDR3 covers 14 residues. CDR3 residues: CASSLVGQTYEQYF. Here the CDR3 DNA reads TGTGCCAGCAGCTTAGTAGGCCAAACCTACGAGCAGTACTTC.

The V and J genes are TRBV4-2 and TRBJ1-5; TRBD1 agrees at 10 bases. V lost 5 bases to trimming and J lost 7 bases; unmatched junction nucleotides: 5. Germline values: CDR1 LGHNA, CDR2 YNFKEQ. The CDR3 length is 14 residues. For the CDR3, the DNA is TGTGCCAGCAGCACGGACAGGGGGGACCAGCCCCAGCATTTT. It is translated as CASSTDRGDQPQHF.

The chain couples TRBV18 to TRBJ2-3, with a tentative D call TRBD1 (5 bases). Trimming cost V 1 base and J 2 bases, with 13 bases left between them. Germline loops: CDR1 KGHSH, CDR2 LQKENI. CDR3 length: 16 amino acids. CDR3 residues: CASSPRQDTNTDTQYF. The CDR3 DNA reads TGTGCCAGCTCACCACGCCAGGACACCAACACAGATACGCAGTATTTT.

V is TRBV27 and J is TRBJ2-7; TRBD2 matches 8 bases. The CDR3 extends over 17 amino acids. V lost 3 bases, J lost 3 bases, and 13 bases stayed unmatched. The germline V gene has CDR1 MNHEY and CDR2 SMNVEV (reference sequence). The CDR3 nucleotides read TGTGCCAGCAGTTTGCCCTCTTCGCGGGAGGTGGACTACGAGCAGTACTTC. Residues: CASSLPSSREVDYEQYF.

The chain combines TRBV7-9 with TRBJ1-1; D not certain. Per germline, CDR1 SEHNR and CDR2 FQNEAQ (reference sequence). Trimming cost V 2 bases and J 2 bases, with 6 bases left between them. The CDR3 is 13 amino acids. CDR3 coding DNA: TGTGCCAGCAGCTTACCAGCTAACACTGAAGCTTTCTTT. Residues: CASSLPANTEAFF.

This chain uses TRBV27 with TRBJ2-1; no reliable D call. Trimming shortened V by 3 bases and J by 7 bases, and 13 bases separated the two germline ends. This CDR3 spans 14 amino acids. CDR1 is MNHEY and CDR2 is SMNVEV in the germline V gene (reference sequence). CDR3: CASSLVGGRNEQFF. DNA for the CDR3: TGTGCCAGCAGTTTGGTAGGCGGCCGGAATGAGCAGTTCTTC.

The rearrangement uses TRBV5-6 and TRBJ2-2, with D possibly called TRBD1 or TRBD2 (5 bases each). V lost 5 bases to trimming and J lost 6 bases, with 14 bases between them. This CDR3 spans 14 amino acids. Germline V CDR1 and CDR2: SGHDT, YYEEEE. The CDR3 region is CASRYDRGPGELFF. The CDR3 nucleotides read TGTGCCAGCAGATATGACCGGGGACCCGGGGAGCTGTTTTTT. Full variable domain (missing parts from reference TRBV5-6 and TRBJ2-2): DAGVTQSPTHLIKTRGQQVTLRCSPKSGHDTVSWYQQALGQGPQFIFQYYEEEERQRGNFPDRFSGHQFPNYSSELNVNALLLGDSALYLCASRYDRGPGELFFGEGSRLTVL.